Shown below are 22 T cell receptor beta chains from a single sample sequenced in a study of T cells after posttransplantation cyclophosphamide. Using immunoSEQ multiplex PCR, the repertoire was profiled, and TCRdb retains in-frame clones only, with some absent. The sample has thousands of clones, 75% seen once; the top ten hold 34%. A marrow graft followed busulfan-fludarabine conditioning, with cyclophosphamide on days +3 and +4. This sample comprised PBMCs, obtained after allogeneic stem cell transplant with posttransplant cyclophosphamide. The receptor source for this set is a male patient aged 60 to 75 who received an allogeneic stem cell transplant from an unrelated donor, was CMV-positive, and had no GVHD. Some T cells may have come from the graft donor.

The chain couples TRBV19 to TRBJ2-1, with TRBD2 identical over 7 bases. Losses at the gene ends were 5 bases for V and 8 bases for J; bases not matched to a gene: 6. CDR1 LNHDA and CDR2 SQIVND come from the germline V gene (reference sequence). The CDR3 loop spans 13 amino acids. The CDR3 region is CASSWRGWDEQFF. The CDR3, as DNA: TGTGCCAGTAGTTGGCGGGGGTGGGATGAGCAGTTCTTC.

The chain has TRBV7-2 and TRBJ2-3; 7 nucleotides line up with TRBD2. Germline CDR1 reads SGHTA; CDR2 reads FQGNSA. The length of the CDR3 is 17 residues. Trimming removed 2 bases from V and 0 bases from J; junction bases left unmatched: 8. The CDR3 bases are TGTGCCAGCAGCTTACAGACTAGCAGAACTAGCACAGATACGCAGTATTTT. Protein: CASSLQTSRTSTDTQYF.

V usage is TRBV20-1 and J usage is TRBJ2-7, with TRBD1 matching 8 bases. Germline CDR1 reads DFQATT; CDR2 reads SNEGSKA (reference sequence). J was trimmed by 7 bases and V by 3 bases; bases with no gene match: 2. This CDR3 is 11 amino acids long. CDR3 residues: CSARTGVEQYF. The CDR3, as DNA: TGCAGTGCTAGGACAGGGGTTGAGCAGTACTTC.

The CDR3 sequence: CASSPELNVGGFGRAFF. The CDR3 DNA follows: TGTGCCAGCTCACCAGAATTGAATGTAGGGGGCTTCGGTAGGGCTTTCTTT. The J gene is TRBJ1-1, the V gene TRBV18; 7 nucleotides match TRBD1. The junction had 20 bases not matched to a gene; V was cut back by 2 bases and J by 11 bases. Germline V CDR1 and CDR2: KGHSH, LQKENI. The CDR3 consists of 17 residues. Combining the CDR3 with reference TRBV18 and TRBJ1-1 gives the whole variable domain NAGVMQNPRHLVRRRGQEARLRCSPMKGHSHVYWYRQLPEEGLKFMVYLQKENIIDESGMPKERFSAEFPKEGPSILRIQQVVRGDSAAYFCASSPELNVGGFGRAFFGQGTRLTVV.

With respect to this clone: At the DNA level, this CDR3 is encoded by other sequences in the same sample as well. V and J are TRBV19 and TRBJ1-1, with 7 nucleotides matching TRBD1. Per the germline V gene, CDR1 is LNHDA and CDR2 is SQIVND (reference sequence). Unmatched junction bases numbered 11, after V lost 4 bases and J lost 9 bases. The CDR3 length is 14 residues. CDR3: CASSKFTGAVQAFF. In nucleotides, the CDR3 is TGTGCCAGTAGTAAATTTACAGGGGCCGTACAAGCTTTCTTT.

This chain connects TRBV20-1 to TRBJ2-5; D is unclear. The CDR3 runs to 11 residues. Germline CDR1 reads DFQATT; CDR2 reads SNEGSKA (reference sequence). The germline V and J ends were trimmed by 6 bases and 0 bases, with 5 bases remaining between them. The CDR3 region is CSAQDQETQYF. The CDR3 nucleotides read TGCAGTGCGCAGGACCAAGAGACCCAGTACTTC.

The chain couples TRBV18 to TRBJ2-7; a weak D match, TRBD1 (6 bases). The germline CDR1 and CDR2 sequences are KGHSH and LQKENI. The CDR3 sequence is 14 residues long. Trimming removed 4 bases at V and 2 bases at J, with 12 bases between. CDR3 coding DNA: TGTGCCAGCTCACTCGCGGACAGCACCTACGAGCAGTACTTC. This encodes CASSLADSTYEQYF. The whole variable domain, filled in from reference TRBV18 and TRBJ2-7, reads NAGVMQNPRHLVRRRGQEARLRCSPMKGHSHVYWYRQLPEEGLKFMVYLQKENIIDESGMPKERFSAEFPKEGPSILRIQQVVRGDSAAYFCASSLADSTYEQYFGPGTRLTVT.

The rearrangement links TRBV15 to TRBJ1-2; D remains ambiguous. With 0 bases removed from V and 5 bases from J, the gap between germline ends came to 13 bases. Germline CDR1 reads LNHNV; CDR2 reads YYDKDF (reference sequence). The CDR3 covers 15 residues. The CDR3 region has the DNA TGTGCCACCAGCAGAGAAAAGCCCCCTATTTATGGCTACACCTTC. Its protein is CATSREKPPIYGYTF. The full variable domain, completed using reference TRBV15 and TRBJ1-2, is DAMVIQNPRYQVTQFGKPVTLSCSQTLNHNVMYWYQQKSSQAPKLLFHYYDKDFNNEADTPDNFQSRRPNTSFCFLDIRSPGLGDTAMYLCATSREKPPIYGYTFGSGTRLTVV.

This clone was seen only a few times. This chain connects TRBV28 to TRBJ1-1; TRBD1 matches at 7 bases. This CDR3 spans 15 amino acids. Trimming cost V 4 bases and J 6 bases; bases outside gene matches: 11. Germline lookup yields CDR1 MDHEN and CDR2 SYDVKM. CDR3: CASSSPGTATAEAFF. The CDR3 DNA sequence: TGTGCCAGCAGTTCGCCCGGGACAGCTACCGCTGAAGCTTTCTTT.

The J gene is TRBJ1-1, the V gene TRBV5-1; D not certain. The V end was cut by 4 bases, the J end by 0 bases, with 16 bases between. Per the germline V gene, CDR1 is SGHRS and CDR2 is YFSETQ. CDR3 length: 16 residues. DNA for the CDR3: TGCGCCAGCAGCCCGGGAGTGGACGGCCTGAACACTGAAGCTTTCTTT. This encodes CASSPGVDGLNTEAFF.

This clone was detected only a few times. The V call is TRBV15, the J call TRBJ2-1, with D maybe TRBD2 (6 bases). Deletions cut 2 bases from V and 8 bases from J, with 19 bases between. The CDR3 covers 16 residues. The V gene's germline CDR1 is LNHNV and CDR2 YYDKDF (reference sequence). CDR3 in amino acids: CATSRLPGGGLYEQFF. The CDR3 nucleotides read TGTGCCACCAGCAGACTTCCCGGGGGAGGATTATATGAGCAGTTCTTC.

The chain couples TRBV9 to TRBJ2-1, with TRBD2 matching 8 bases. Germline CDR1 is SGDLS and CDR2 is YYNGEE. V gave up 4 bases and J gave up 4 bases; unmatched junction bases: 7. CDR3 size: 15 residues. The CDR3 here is CASSLSGAGYNEQFF. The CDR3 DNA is TGTGCCAGCAGCCTTAGCGGGGCGGGGTACAATGAGCAGTTCTTC.

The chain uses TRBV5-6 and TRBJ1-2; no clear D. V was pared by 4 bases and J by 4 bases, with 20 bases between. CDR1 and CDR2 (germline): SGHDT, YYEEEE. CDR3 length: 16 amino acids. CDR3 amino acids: CASSRLRVALFYGYTF. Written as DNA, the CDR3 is TGTGCCAGCAGCCGACTCCGGGTCGCCCTGTTCTATGGCTACACCTTC.

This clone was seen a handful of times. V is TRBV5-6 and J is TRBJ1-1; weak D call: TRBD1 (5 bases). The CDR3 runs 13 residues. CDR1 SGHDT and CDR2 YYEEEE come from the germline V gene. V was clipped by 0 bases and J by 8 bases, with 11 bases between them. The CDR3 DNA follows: TGTGCCAGCAGCTTGGGGACCGCAGGGGAAGCTTTCTTT. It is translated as CASSLGTAGEAFF. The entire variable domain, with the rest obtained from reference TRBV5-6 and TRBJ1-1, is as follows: DAGVTQSPTHLIKTRGQQVTLRCSPKSGHDTVSWYQQALGQGPQFIFQYYEEEERQRGNFPDRFSGHQFPNYSSELNVNALLLGDSALYLCASSLGTAGEAFFGQGTRLTVV.

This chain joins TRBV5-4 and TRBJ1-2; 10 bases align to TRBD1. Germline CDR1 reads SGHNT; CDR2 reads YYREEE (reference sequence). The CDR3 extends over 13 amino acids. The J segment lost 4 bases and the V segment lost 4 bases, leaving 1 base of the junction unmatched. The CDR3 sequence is CASSRDRGYGYTF. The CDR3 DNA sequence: TGTGCCAGCAGCCGGGACAGGGGCTATGGCTACACCTTC.

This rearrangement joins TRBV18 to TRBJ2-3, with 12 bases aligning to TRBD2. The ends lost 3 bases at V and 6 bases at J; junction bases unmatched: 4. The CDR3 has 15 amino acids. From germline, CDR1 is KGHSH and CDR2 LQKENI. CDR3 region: CASSPRTSGIDTQYF. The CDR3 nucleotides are TGTGCCAGCTCACCTCGGACTAGCGGGATTGATACGCAGTATTTT.

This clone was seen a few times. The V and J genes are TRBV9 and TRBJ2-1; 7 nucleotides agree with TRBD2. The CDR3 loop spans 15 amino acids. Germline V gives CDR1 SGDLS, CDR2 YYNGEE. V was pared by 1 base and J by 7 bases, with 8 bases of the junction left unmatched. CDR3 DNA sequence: TGTGCCAGCAGCGTATTTGGGGCCGGGGGGAATGAGCAGTTCTTC. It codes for CASSVFGAGGNEQFF.

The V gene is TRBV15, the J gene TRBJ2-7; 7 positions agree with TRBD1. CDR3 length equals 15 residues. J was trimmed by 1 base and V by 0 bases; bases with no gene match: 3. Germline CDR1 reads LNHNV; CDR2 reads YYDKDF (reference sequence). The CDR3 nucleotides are TGTGCCACCAGCAGAGACACGGGACAGTCCTACGAGCAGTACTTC. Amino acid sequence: CATSRDTGQSYEQYF. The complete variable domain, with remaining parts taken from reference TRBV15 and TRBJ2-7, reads DAMVIQNPRYQVTQFGKPVTLSCSQTLNHNVMYWYQQKSSQAPKLLFHYYDKDFNNEADTPDNFQSRRPNTSFCFLDIRSPGLGDTAMYLCATSRDTGQSYEQYFGPGTRLTVT.

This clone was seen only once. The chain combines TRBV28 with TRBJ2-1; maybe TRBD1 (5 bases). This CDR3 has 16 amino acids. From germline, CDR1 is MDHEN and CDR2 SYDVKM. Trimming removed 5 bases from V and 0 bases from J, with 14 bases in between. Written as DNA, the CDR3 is TGTGCCAGCAGTGATTACCGACAGAGCTCCTACAATGAGCAGTTCTTC. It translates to CASSDYRQSSYNEQFF.

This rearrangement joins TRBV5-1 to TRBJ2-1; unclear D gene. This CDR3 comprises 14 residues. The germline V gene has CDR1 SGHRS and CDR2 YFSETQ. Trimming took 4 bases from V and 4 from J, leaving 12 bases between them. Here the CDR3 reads CASSVLTAYNEQFF. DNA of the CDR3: TGCGCCAGCAGCGTATTAACCGCGTACAATGAGCAGTTCTTC.

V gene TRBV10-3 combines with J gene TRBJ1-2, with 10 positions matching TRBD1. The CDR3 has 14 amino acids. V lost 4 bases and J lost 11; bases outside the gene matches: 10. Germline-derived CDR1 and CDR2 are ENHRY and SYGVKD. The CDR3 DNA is TGTGCCATCAGTGCGGGACAGGGGCCCTCCATGTACACCTTC. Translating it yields CAISAGQGPSMYTF.

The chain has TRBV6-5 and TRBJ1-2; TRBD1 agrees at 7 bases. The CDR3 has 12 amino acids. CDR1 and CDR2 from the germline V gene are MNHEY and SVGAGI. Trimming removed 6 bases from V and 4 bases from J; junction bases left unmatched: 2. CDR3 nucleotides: TGTGCCAGCAGGTCAGGGGGCTATGGCTACACCTTC. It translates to CASRSGGYGYTF.